This entry lists 15 T cell receptor beta chains sequenced from one sample in a study of blood T cell repertoires in COVID-19. TCRdb's copy holds only in-frame clones and misses some; the assay was immunoSEQ multiplex PCR. The data contain about 250,000 clones, about 80% of them singletons. Sequencing input: peripheral blood. The source is a man aged 50-59 years with active or convalescent COVID-19.

V usage is TRBV2 and J usage is TRBJ2-3, with a weak D call TRBD2 (5 bases). Germline V gene data show CDR1 as SNHLY and CDR2 as FYNNEI. This CDR3 has 12 amino acids. With 8 bases removed from V and 3 bases from J, the gap between germline ends came to 9 bases. The CDR3 reads CASRRRTDTQYF. For the CDR3, the DNA is TGTGCCAGCCGGAGGAGAACAGATACGCAGTATTTT.

The chain links TRBV6-5 to TRBJ1-5; 7 nucleotides line up with TRBD1. V was clipped by 2 bases and J by 0 bases; unmatched bases: 4. CDR3 length: 16 residues. CDR1 is MNHEY and CDR2 is SVGAGI in the germline V gene. CDR3 loop: CASSYRQGDSNQPQHF. As DNA, the CDR3 is TGTGCCAGCAGTTACCGTCAGGGGGATAGCAATCAGCCCCAGCATTTT.

V is TRBV4-2 and J is TRBJ2-1; 7 nucleotides line up with TRBD1. J was trimmed by 1 base and V by 0 bases; bases with no gene match: 3. Germline V gene data show CDR1 as LGHNA and CDR2 as YNFKEQ. The CDR3 runs 16 residues. CDR3 in amino acids: CASSQEGGGSYNEQFF. CDR3 nucleotide sequence: TGTGCCAGCAGCCAAGAAGGGGGCGGATCCTACAATGAGCAGTTCTTC.

This clone was found once. The CDR3 bases are TGTGCCAGCAGCCGGGACAGTTATGGCTACACCTTC. Protein: CASSRDSYGYTF. The rearrangement links TRBV5-4 to TRBJ1-2, with 7 bases that match TRBD1. Germline V gene sequence: CDR1 SGHNT, CDR2 YYREEE (reference sequence). Trimming took 4 bases from V and 5 from J; bases not matched to a gene: 2. The CDR3 is 12 amino acids. The complete variable domain, with remaining parts taken from reference TRBV5-4 and TRBJ1-2, reads ETGVTQSPTHLIKTRGQQVTLRCSSQSGHNTVSWYQQALGQGPQFIFQYYREEENGRGNFPPRFSGLQFPNYSSELNVNALELDDSALYLCASSRDSYGYTFGSGTRLTVV.

The chain recombines TRBV7-9 with TRBJ2-2; possibly TRBD1 for D (5 bases). The ends were cut back, 8 bases at V and 4 bases at J, with 11 bases in the middle. The CDR3 contains 13 residues. In germline, CDR1 is SEHNR, CDR2 FQNEAQ (reference sequence). The CDR3 protein is CASQGSATGELFF. The CDR3 region has the DNA TGTGCCAGCCAGGGTTCGGCCACCGGGGAGCTGTTTTTT.

V is TRBV6-5 and J is TRBJ1-2; tentatively, D is TRBD1 (5 bases). Trimming removed 5 bases at V and 5 bases at J, with 18 bases between. The CDR3 runs 15 residues. Per the germline V gene, CDR1 is MNHEY and CDR2 is SVGAGI. In DNA, the CDR3 is TGTGCCAGCAGTAGCCTGTGGCAGGGTATTTATGGCTACACCTTC. It codes for CASSSLWQGIYGYTF.

With regard to this clone: Other DNA sequences in this sample translate to the same CDR3. V gene TRBV5-1 combines with J gene TRBJ2-5, with TRBD1 as a possible D gene (5 bases). CDR3 length: 13 amino acids. V was cut by 0 bases and J by 3 bases, with 6 bases left in between. Germline V gene sequence: CDR1 SGHRS, CDR2 YFSETQ. The CDR3 reads CASSLEGEETQYF. In DNA form, the CDR3 reads TGCGCCAGCAGCTTGGAAGGGGAAGAGACCCAGTACTTC. Complete variable domain (other parts from reference TRBV5-1 and TRBJ2-5): KAGVTQTPRYLIKTRGQQVTLSCSPISGHRSVSWYQQTPGQGLQFLFEYFSETQRNKGNFPGRFSGRQFSNSRSEMNVSTLELGDSALYLCASSLEGEETQYFGPGTRLLVL.

The rearrangement joins TRBV5-1 to TRBJ1-5; 10 bases fit TRBD1. J was trimmed by 5 bases and V by 0 bases; bases with no gene match: 2. CDR1 and CDR2 from the germline V gene are SGHRS and YFSETQ. CDR3 length: 15 amino acids. The CDR3 spells CASSLGQGAYQPQHF. DNA for the CDR3: TGCGCCAGCAGCTTGGGACAGGGGGCTTATCAGCCCCAGCATTTT.

V gene TRBV18 combines with J gene TRBJ2-7; 10 bases line up with TRBD1. This CDR3 is built from 14 residues. Germline CDR1 reads KGHSH; CDR2 reads LQKENI. Trimming cost V 5 bases and J 3 bases; bases outside gene matches: 4. The CDR3: CASSSGQGVYEQYF. The CDR3 coding sequence is TGTGCCAGCTCAAGCGGACAGGGGGTCTACGAGCAGTACTTC. Supplemented by reference TRBV18 and TRBJ2-7, the full variable domain reads NAGVMQNPRHLVRRRGQEARLRCSPMKGHSHVYWYRQLPEEGLKFMVYLQKENIIDESGMPKERFSAEFPKEGPSILRIQQVVRGDSAAYFCASSSGQGVYEQYFGPGTRLTVT.

The chain's CDR3 is CASSEAQLLAGYEQFF. CDR3 nucleotide sequence: TGTGCCAGCAGTGAAGCTCAGCTACTAGCGGGTTATGAGCAGTTCTTC. This sequence joins TRBV6-1 and TRBJ2-1; TRBD2 agrees at 9 bases. The germline gives CDR1 MNHNS, CDR2 SASEGT. The V gene end was trimmed by 0 bases and the J gene end by 8 bases; junction bases not matched to a gene: 8. This CDR3 has 16 residues.

The chain uses TRBV5-1 and TRBJ1-1; D is unclear. The CDR3 is 13 amino acids. Germline CDR1 and CDR2: SGHRS and YFSETQ. V lost 0 bases to trimming and J lost 6 bases, with 9 bases between them. Here the CDR3 DNA reads TGCGCCAGCAGCTTGGCCCGGGGAGCTGAAGCTTTCTTT. Translating gives CASSLARGAEAFF.

This clone has only one observation. The genes are TRBV27 and TRBJ2-2; TRBD1 matches 7 bases. The V and J ends lost 2 bases and 5 bases, in that order; junction bases with no gene match: 5. The CDR3 contains 15 residues. The germline V gene encodes CDR1 MNHEY and CDR2 SMNVEV (reference sequence). This chain's CDR3 is CASSLGSGGTGELFF. The CDR3 DNA follows: TGTGCCAGCAGTTTAGGGTCAGGGGGTACCGGGGAGCTGTTTTTT.

V is TRBV5-1 and J is TRBJ2-7, with D possibly TRBD1 on 6 matching bases. V lost 2 bases, J lost 6 bases, and 18 bases lay in between. CDR3 length: 15 residues. The germline V gene has CDR1 SGHRS and CDR2 YFSETQ. The CDR3 sequence: CASSFSGETVGEQYF. CDR3 sequence (DNA): TGCGCCAGCAGCTTCTCAGGGGAAACGGTGGGCGAGCAGTACTTC.

A few counts support this clone. The chain carries TRBV5-5 and TRBJ2-7; TRBD1 agrees at 9 bases. Germline V gene data show CDR1 as SGHKS and CDR2 as YYEKEE (reference sequence). The V gene end was trimmed by 9 bases and the J gene end by 5 bases; junction bases not matched to a gene: 12. The CDR3 is made up of 14 amino acids. This CDR3 is CANPQGATDHEQYF. The CDR3 coding sequence is TGTGCCAACCCACAGGGGGCGACGGACCACGAGCAGTACTTC.

The chain joins TRBV2 to TRBJ2-7; 12 nucleotides agree with TRBD2. The CDR3 covers 15 residues. The V and J ends lost 3 bases and 2 bases, in that order; junction bases with no gene match: 2. Germline values: CDR1 SNHLY, CDR2 FYNNEI. The CDR3 protein is CASSDWTSGTYEQYF. CDR3 nucleotide sequence: TGTGCCAGCAGTGACTGGACTAGCGGGACCTACGAGCAGTACTTC.